Listed here is a single T cell receptor (beta chain). Its antigen is as yet unknown. The data were produced by immunoSEQ multiplex PCR, yet TCRdb's version contains in-frame clones alone and is incomplete. The sample includes about 14,000 clones, 70% to 85% seen only once; the top ten take 27%. From germline, CDR1 is LNHDA and CDR2 SQIVND (reference sequence). This CDR3 is built from 16 residues. V dropped 0 bases and J dropped 0 bases, with 9 bases sitting between them. The sample originates from a study of lymphopenia after photon versus proton radiotherapy. The study's findings and limits: In patients who died, overall survival fell as post-nadir TCR diversity dropped more. Only patients who died were analyzed for survival; proton advantage is unproven.

The clonotype originates from a man aged 45-65 years with gastric cancer. Sample: peripheral blood, taken from a patient treated with photon-based radiotherapy. This chain uses TRBV19 with TRBJ1-5; D not resolved. CDR3 residues: CASSIDRAYSNQPQHF. In DNA form, the CDR3 reads TGTGCCAGTAGTATAGATAGGGCTTATAGCAATCAGCCCCAGCATTTT.